This T cell receptor beta chain was sequenced in a study of beta chain features in type 1 diabetes. Whole-study context: What patients shared with healthy donors was a similar profile of age, gender and cell yields. Examination of sorted cells across all samples involved about 99 million cells.

This clone was detected a few times. Its antigen is unknown. As every portion of the isolated RNA was reverse transcribed, the sequencing read expressed TCRB transcripts. Clones were sequenced by immunoSEQ multiplex PCR, and TCRdb holds only the in-frame ones, with some missing. The data contain over 25,000 clones, 49% of them seen just once; the ten biggest clones take up approximately 0.3%. Study-wide results and limits: VDJ junctions in type 1 diabetes patients carried more deletions and fewer insertions. For Type 1 diabetes patients, all four CD4+ subsets carried TCRB CDR3s that were moderately but significantly shorter.

Germline V gene sequence: CDR1 SQVTM, CDR2 ANQGSEA. This CDR3 has 12 amino acids. Trimming cost V 7 bases and J 8 bases; bases outside gene matches: 5. This chain links TRBV29-1 with TRBJ1-4; TRBD1 aligns across 9 bases. Sequenced material: stem cell memory CD4+ T cells from blood. This TCR was recovered from a young man with type 1 diabetes. CDR3 region: CSARDRVEKLFF. The CDR3 coding sequence is TGCAGCGCCAGGGACAGGGTGGAAAAACTGTTTTTT. Full variable domain (missing parts from reference TRBV29-1 and TRBJ1-4): SAVISQKPSRDICQRGTSLTIQCQVDSQVTMMFWYRQQPGQSLTLIATANQGSEATYESGFVIDKFPISRPNLTFSTLTVSNMSPEDSSIYLCSARDRVEKLFFGSGTQLSVL.